The 10 T cell receptor beta chains below all came from one sample that was sequenced in a study of shared clonotypes between healthy human individuals. Naive CD8 populations comprised CD45RO-negative cells positively selected for CCR7, excluding terminally differentiated effector memory CD45RA+ cells. The table came from immunoSEQ multiplex PCR; TCRdb's copy has only in-frame clones and leaves some out. The data contain about 700,000 clones, just over 90% of them seen just once; the ten biggest clones take up about 24%. Source material: naive CD8+ T cells sorted from blood. These receptors all come from a man younger than 45 in good health.

This clone appeared once. The rearrangement links TRBV29-1 to TRBJ1-3; D gene uncertain. Germline lookup yields CDR1 SQVTM and CDR2 ANQGSEA. CDR3 length: 13 amino acids. Trimming took off 6 bases at V and 2 bases at J, with 11 bases between the two ends. CDR3 sequence reads: CSVRTTPGNTIYF. CDR3 nucleotides: TGCAGCGTCCGAACGACACCTGGAAACACCATATATTTT.

On this clone: Other nucleotide sequences in the sample specify the same CDR3. V and J are TRBV27 and TRBJ1-2; D is unresolved. V was cut by 2 bases and J by 5 bases, with 9 bases left in between. Germline values: CDR1 MNHEY, CDR2 SMNVEV (reference sequence). The CDR3 length is 13 residues. CDR3 coding DNA: TGTGCCAGCAGTTTAGGGTCGGGTTATGGCTACACCTTC. It encodes CASSLGSGYGYTF.

Remarks on this clone: The sample carries other DNA sequences with the same CDR3. The chain has TRBV7-9 and TRBJ2-3; D gene ambiguous. Germline V lookup: CDR1 SEHNR, CDR2 FQNEAQ (reference sequence). The ends were cut back, 1 base at V and 0 bases at J, with 5 bases in the middle. The CDR3 loop spans 14 amino acids. The CDR3 spells CASSLVQSTDTQYF. In DNA form, the CDR3 reads TGTGCCAGCAGCTTAGTACAGAGCACAGATACGCAGTATTTT.

The chain couples TRBV6-1 to TRBJ2-1; 8 bases are shared with TRBD2. Losses at the gene ends were 2 bases for V and 4 bases for J; bases not matched to a gene: 7. Germline CDR1 and CDR2: MNHNS and SASEGT. This CDR3 comprises 16 residues. CDR3 region: CASSELGAGAYNEQFF. The CDR3 DNA is TGTGCCAGCAGTGAACTGGGAGCGGGAGCGTACAATGAGCAGTTCTTC.

CDR3 in DNA: TGTGCCAGCAGCTTAAACACCGGGACAGGTTTCTACGAGCAGTACTTC. It translates to CASSLNTGTGFYEQYF. This chain links TRBV11-2 with TRBJ2-7; 8 positions match TRBD1. There are 16 residues in the CDR3. V shed 2 bases and J 3 bases; nucleotides not matched to a gene: 9. Germline CDR1 and CDR2: SGHAT and FQNNGV.

The chain uses TRBV2 and TRBJ1-5; weak D call: TRBD1 (5 bases). This CDR3 contains 12 residues. Germline loops: CDR1 SNHLY, CDR2 FYNNEI. With 6 bases removed from V and 4 bases from J, the gap between germline ends came to 7 bases. The CDR3 protein is CASRAGNQPQHF. The CDR3 bases are TGTGCCAGCAGGGCAGGGAATCAGCCCCAGCATTTT.

Concerning this clone itself: The junction differs from germline at one of its ends, possibly a read error. The chain links TRBV7-8 to TRBJ2-1, with 9 nucleotides matching TRBD1. The CDR3 totals 15 residues. Germline V gene sequence: CDR1 SGHVS, CDR2 FQNEAQ. In DNA form, the CDR3 reads TGTGCCAGCACCCTTAGCACTCGCCCGGGACAGGGTAAGCTCTTC. It translates to CASTLSTRPGQGKLF.

This clone is a singleton in its sample. The gene calls are TRBV11-2 and TRBJ2-3; 14 bases fit TRBD2. The CDR3 is made up of 19 amino acids. The V and J ends lost 5 bases and 3 bases, in that order; junction bases with no gene match: 13. Germline V gives CDR1 SGHAT, CDR2 FQNNGV. This CDR3 is CASSLTGTSGSRATDTQYF. CDR3 DNA sequence: TGTGCCAGCAGCCTCACGGGGACTAGCGGGAGCCGAGCGACAGATACGCAGTATTTT.

This clone has just one count. CDR3 in DNA: TGTGCCGCGGTAGGGGCTGGGAGGAATGAGCAGTTCTTC. Translation: CAAVGAGRNEQFF. V is TRBV28 and J is TRBJ2-1; possible D gene TRBD2, 6 bases. Trimming cost V 11 bases and J 7 bases, with 18 bases left between them. CDR1 and CDR2 (germline): MDHEN, SYDVKM. This CDR3 has 13 amino acids. The entire variable domain, with the rest obtained from reference TRBV28 and TRBJ2-1, is as follows: DVKVTQSSRYLVKRTGEKVFLECVQDMDHENMFWYRQDPGLGLRLIYFSYDVKMKEKGDIPEGYSVSREKKERFSLILESASTNQTSMYLCAAVGAGRNEQFFGPGTRLTVL.

The rearrangement joins TRBV11-2 to TRBJ2-5; 7 bases are a match to TRBD2. The J segment lost 5 bases and the V segment lost 1 base, leaving 1 base of the junction unmatched. CDR1 and CDR2 from the germline V gene are SGHAT and FQNNGV. The length of the CDR3 is 13 residues. The CDR3: CASSLVGGETQYF. CDR3 nucleotides: TGTGCCAGCAGCTTAGTGGGAGGGGAGACCCAGTACTTC.